One T cell receptor beta chain is described in this entry. The entry originates in a study of control samples from healthy donors and cancer patients. The junction had 12 bases not matched to a gene; V was cut back by 4 bases and J by 5 bases. CDR3 size: 16 residues. CDR1 is LGHNA and CDR2 is YNFKEQ in the germline V gene. Generated by immunoSEQ multiplex PCR, the TCRdb table keeps only in-frame clones and is missing some. The data show some 130,000 clones, with around 93% seen just once and just over 8.5% held by the top ten. The sequence came from a man aged 18 to 29 in good health. Input material: blood. V and J are TRBV4-2 and TRBJ2-5; 8 bases are a match to TRBD2. The CDR3 loop reads CASSPEVLAGSETQYF. The CDR3 DNA is TGTGCCAGCAGCCCCGAGGTATTAGCGGGGTCGGAGACCCAGTACTTC.